The subject of this entry is one TCR beta chain. Antigen specificity is unknown. Use of 60 Vbeta and 13 Jbeta primers characterized the PCR. The table came from immunoSEQ multiplex PCR; TCRdb's copy has only in-frame clones and leaves some out. This listing includes more than 200,000 clones. This sample was taken from a study of cytomegalovirus exposure and HLA in healthy donors. The length of the CDR3 is 14 residues. After removal of 1 base from V and 9 bases from J, the junction contained 6 bases not matched to a gene. Germline values: CDR1 SGHTA, CDR2 FQGNSA. Study-wide points: It was assumed in the presence/absence analyses that sequencing depth was roughly uniform across donors. The authors judged a highly shared variant cluster likely a sequencing artifact. Altogether, 164 TCR beta chains were recorded as cytomegalovirus-associated.

The V and J genes are TRBV7-2 and TRBJ2-1, with TRBD1 matching 7 bases. The TCR originated in a woman under 40 in good health and CMV-seropositive. Sequenced material: PBMCs. In DNA form, the CDR3 reads TGTGCCAGCAGCTTAGACGGCAGGGGGAGTGAGCAGTTCTTC. Amino acids: CASSLDGRGSEQFF.